The 29 T cell receptor beta chains below come from one sample, sequenced in a study of control samples from healthy donors and cancer patients. Here immunoSEQ multiplex PCR was the method, and the copy in TCRdb shows in-frame clones only, minus some. The top ten clones hold 1.2% to 1.5% of a sample with 150,000 to 200,000 clones, 90% of them seen once. The sequencing input was blood. Receptors were obtained from a woman between 45 and 65 years old in good health.

This chain joins TRBV28 and TRBJ1-5; D unresolved. This CDR3 is built from 12 residues. Trimming removed 5 bases from V and 3 bases from J, with 5 bases in between. The germline V gene has CDR1 MDHEN and CDR2 SYDVKM. In DNA, the CDR3 is TGTGCCAGCAGTCCGGCCAATCAGCCCCAGCATTTT. Translated, it gives CASSPANQPQHF.

On this clone itself: At one end the junction does not follow the germline gene, possibly because of a read error. The rearrangement joins TRBV7-8 to TRBJ2-5; 9 nucleotides match TRBD1. The CDR3 has 15 amino acids. Looked up from germline, CDR1 is SGHVS and CDR2 is FQNEAQ. CDR3 in amino acids: CASSLGQGNQETQYF. Written as DNA, the CDR3 is TGTGCCAGCAGTTTAGGACAGGGGAACCAAGAGACCCAGTACTTC. The full variable domain, rest sourced from reference TRBV7-8 and TRBJ2-5, is GAGVSQSPRYKVAKRGQDVALRCDPISGHVSLFWYQQALGQGPEFLTYFQNEAQLDKSGLPSDRFFAERPEGSVSTLKIQRTQQEDSAVYLCASSLGQGNQETQYFGPGTRLLVL.

This clone was counted a single time. The rearrangement joins TRBV4-3 to TRBJ2-2; TRBD2 matches 10 bases. Germline values: CDR1 LGHNA, CDR2 YSLEER. The trim removed 0 bases at V and 2 bases at J, leaving 9 bases unmatched. The length of the CDR3 is 19 residues. DNA for the CDR3: TGCGCCAGCAGCCAAGAGAGGGCTAGCGGGGGTTCCAACACCGGGGAGCTGTTTTTT. Its protein is CASSQERASGGSNTGELFF.

This chain's CDR3 is CASSPSPASSYEQYF. The CDR3 DNA reads TGTGCCAGCAGCCCTAGCCCAGCTTCGAGCTACGAGCAGTACTTC. The gene calls are TRBV11-2 and TRBJ2-7; tentatively, D is TRBD2 (5 bases). Trimming pared 5 bases from V and 3 bases from J, leaving 17 bases between. Germline-derived CDR1 and CDR2 are SGHAT and FQNNGV. The CDR3 length is 15 residues.

This rearrangement joins TRBV5-1 to TRBJ1-1; D not certain. The V gene's germline CDR1 is SGHRS and CDR2 YFSETQ. This CDR3 comprises 12 residues. V was shortened by 4 bases and J by 1 base, with 5 bases between the two germline ends. CDR3 loop: CASSQQNTEAFF. For the CDR3, the DNA is TGCGCCAGCAGCCAACAGAACACTGAAGCTTTCTTT.

V is TRBV19 and J is TRBJ2-7; no reliable D call. The V gene's germline CDR1 is LNHDA and CDR2 SQIVND (reference sequence). The CDR3 length is 14 residues. Trimming removed 5 bases at V and 2 bases at J, with 13 bases between. Here the CDR3 reads CASSLKALAYEQYF. CDR3 bases: TGTGCCAGTAGTCTCAAAGCCTTAGCCTACGAGCAGTACTTC.

V usage is TRBV6-6 and J usage is TRBJ1-1, with 10 bases matching TRBD1. This CDR3 is built from 16 residues. Germline CDR1 and CDR2: MNHNY and SVGAGI (reference sequence). Trimming at V came to 5 bases and at J to 4 bases, leaving 10 bases not matched to a gene. In DNA, the CDR3 is TGTGCCAGCAGTGACTTCCCCGGACAGGGGGGCACTGAAGCTTTCTTT. Translated, it gives CASSDFPGQGGTEAFF.

V usage is TRBV7-8 and J usage is TRBJ1-6; possible D gene TRBD1, 5 bases. Germline V gives CDR1 SGHVS, CDR2 FQNEAQ. The CDR3 extends over 14 amino acids. The germline V and J ends were trimmed by 2 bases and 10 bases, with 12 bases remaining between them. The CDR3 coding sequence is TGTGCCAGCAGCTTATCGCAGGGTGGATCACCCCTCCACTTT. Amino acids: CASSLSQGGSPLHF.

The chain carries TRBV7-6 and TRBJ2-2, with D uncertain. CDR1 is SGHVS, CDR2 FNYEAQ, per germline. The CDR3 is 12 amino acids. Trimming left V 3 bases short and J 4 bases short, with 3 bases between. The CDR3 protein is CASSFTTGELFF. The CDR3 coding sequence is TGTGCCAGCAGCTTTACCACCGGGGAGCTGTTTTTT.

The chain joins TRBV4-1 to TRBJ1-5, with D possibly TRBD1 on 5 matching bases. The CDR3 spans 18 residues. Germline V CDR1 and CDR2: MGHRA, YSYEKL. Trimming pared 2 bases from V and 6 bases from J, leaving 23 bases between. CDR3 DNA sequence: TGCGCCAGCAGCCAAAAAGGGGCCCTGGCAGGCCGCGGTCAGCCCCAGCATTTT. It specifies CASSQKGALAGRGQPQHF.

The chain recombines TRBV2 with TRBJ1-3, with D uncertain. The V gene's germline CDR1 is SNHLY and CDR2 FYNNEI. Trimming took off 4 bases at V and 0 bases at J, with 10 bases between the two ends. The CDR3 runs to 15 residues. The CDR3 nucleotides read TGTGCCAGCAGTGGACGGCCCAGCTCTGGAAACACCATATATTTT. As protein: CASSGRPSSGNTIYF.

Only a few counts were recorded for this clone. The chain recombines TRBV7-9 with TRBJ1-2, with D possibly TRBD1 on 5 matching bases. V lost 4 bases, J lost 13 bases, and 16 bases lay in between. The CDR3 has 12 residues. Germline CDR1 reads SEHNR; CDR2 reads FQNEAQ (reference sequence). As DNA, the CDR3 is TGTGCCAGCAGCTCCCAGCGGGGGTTTTGCACCTTC. Its translation: CASSSQRGFCTF.

Notes on this clone: In the same sample, other DNA sequences code for this CDR3. The V call is TRBV18, the J call TRBJ2-7, with 7 nucleotides matching TRBD2. Germline values: CDR1 KGHSH, CDR2 LQKENI. Trimming took 3 bases from V and 5 from J; bases not matched to a gene: 7. The CDR3 loop spans 14 amino acids. As DNA, the CDR3 is TGTGCCAGCTCACCTTTCGCGGGAGTTGACGAGCAGTACTTC. This codes for CASSPFAGVDEQYF.

Comments on this clone: One end of the junction is discordant with germline, which a read error may explain. The gene calls are TRBV6-5 and TRBJ2-1, with D possibly TRBD2 on 5 matching bases. CDR3 length equals 12 residues. The V gene's germline CDR1 is MNHEY and CDR2 SVGAGI. DNA for the CDR3: TGTGCCAGCAGCTTAGACTACAATGGGCAGTTCTTC. It is translated as CASSLDYNGQFF.

This chain joins TRBV3-1 (or the pseudogene TRBV3-2) and TRBJ1-4; D is unclear. Germline V lookup: CDR1 LGHDT, CDR2 YNNKEL (reference sequence). The V gene lost 1 base and the J gene lost 5 bases, with 5 bases spanning the gap. The CDR3 has 13 amino acids. CDR3: CASSQAGNEKLFF. The CDR3 DNA reads TGTGCCAGCAGCCAAGCCGGGAATGAAAAACTGTTTTTT.

In DNA form, the CDR3 reads TGTGCCAGCAGCCGAGGGAGGAACACCGGGGAGCTGTTTTTT. This sequence encodes CASSRGRNTGELFF. The chain uses TRBV4-2 and TRBJ2-2; possible D gene TRBD2, 5 bases. The CDR3 spans 14 residues. Trimming left V 4 bases short and J 1 base short, with 7 bases between. Germline lookup yields CDR1 LGHNA and CDR2 YNFKEQ.

The chain recombines TRBV7-8 with TRBJ2-3; D unclear. The CDR3 extends over 14 amino acids. V shed 5 bases and J shed 2 bases, with 11 bases lying between them. Germline CDR1 reads SGHVS; CDR2 reads FQNEAQ. In DNA form, the CDR3 reads TGTGCCAGCAGCCCCAGTCTGGCCACAGATACGCAGTATTTT. This codes for CASSPSLATDTQYF. The whole variable domain, filled in from reference TRBV7-8 and TRBJ2-3, reads GAGVSQSPRYKVAKRGQDVALRCDPISGHVSLFWYQQALGQGPEFLTYFQNEAQLDKSGLPSDRFFAERPEGSVSTLKIQRTQQEDSAVYLCASSPSLATDTQYFGPGTRLTVL.

V usage is TRBV6-5 and J usage is TRBJ2-7; 10 nucleotides align to TRBD1. CDR1 is MNHEY, CDR2 SVGAGI, per germline. The junction had 13 bases not matched to a gene; V was cut back by 7 bases and J by 7 bases. The CDR3 consists of 15 residues. The CDR3 here is CASKRRGTGEREQYF. Here the CDR3 DNA reads TGTGCCAGCAAGCGTCGGGGGACAGGGGAGAGAGAGCAGTACTTC.

In regard to this clone: Compared with germline, one end of the junction differs, possibly owing to a read error. The chain employs TRBV7-7 and TRBJ1-4; the D gene is possibly TRBD1 (6 bases). CDR3 size: 15 residues. Germline loops: CDR1 SSHAT, CDR2 FNYEAQ (reference sequence). The CDR3 coding sequence is TGTGCTAGCAGCTTAGGTGTCACAGGGCGGGAAAAACTGTTTTTT. Its protein product is CASSLGVTGREKLFF.

The rearrangement uses TRBV7-2 and TRBJ1-5; no reliable D call. Trimming took 6 bases from V and 3 from J, leaving 15 bases between them. Germline CDR1 reads SGHTA; CDR2 reads FQGNSA. There are 15 residues in the CDR3. CDR3 residues: CASRLQARYNQPQHF. The CDR3 DNA reads TGTGCCAGCAGGTTACAAGCGAGATACAATCAGCCCCAGCATTTT.

The V gene is TRBV23-1, the J gene TRBJ1-5; D unresolved. Being an ORF, TRBV23-1 has a function that is uncertain. Trimming removed 6 bases at V and 7 bases at J, with 16 bases between. There are 14 residues in the CDR3. In DNA form, the CDR3 reads TGCGCCAGCAGCGCGGTCTCCGACATCCAGCCCCAGCATTTT. Translation gives CASSAVSDIQPQHF.

This rearrangement joins TRBV6-2 or TRBV6-3 to TRBJ1-4, with D possibly being TRBD1 (5 bases). V was cut by 5 bases and J by 8 bases, with 18 bases left in between. This CDR3 has 15 amino acids. Germline-derived CDR1 and CDR2 are MNHEY and SVGEGT. CDR3 loop: CASSPRDGFLEKLFF. In DNA form, the CDR3 reads TGTGCCAGCAGTCCCCGGGACGGGTTTTTGGAAAAACTGTTTTTT.

The chain has TRBV7-8 and TRBJ1-1; TRBD1 agrees at 10 bases. The trim removed 5 bases at V and 5 bases at J, leaving 5 bases unmatched. Germline lookup yields CDR1 SGHVS and CDR2 FQNEAQ. The length of the CDR3 is 14 residues. Here the CDR3 DNA reads TGTGCCAGCAGCAGACAGGGGGCTGGGACTGAAGCTTTCTTT. It yields the protein CASSRQGAGTEAFF.

The rearrangement uses TRBV29-1 and TRBJ2-1, with TRBD2 matching 10 bases. In germline, CDR1 is SQVTM, CDR2 ANQGSEA. The trim removed 4 bases at V and 9 bases at J, leaving 18 bases unmatched. This CDR3 spans 17 amino acids. CDR3 nucleotides: TGCAGCGTTGGACGGCTAGCGGGAGTGCCTGCCGCAGGTGAGCAGTTCTTC. Its protein is CSVGRLAGVPAAGEQFF.

The CDR3 nucleotides are TGTGCCAGCAGCCAGTTTGCGGACACCGGGGAGCTGTTTTTT. Protein: CASSQFADTGELFF. The chain uses TRBV3-1 (or the pseudogene TRBV3-2) and TRBJ2-2; D call uncertain. Germline V gives CDR1 LGHDT, CDR2 YNNKEL (reference sequence). The CDR3 covers 14 residues. The germline V and J ends were trimmed by 3 bases and 3 bases, with 8 bases remaining between them.

The gene calls are TRBV2 and TRBJ1-2; D call uncertain. The CDR3 runs to 13 residues. Trimming left V 8 bases short and J 6 bases short, with 16 bases between. CDR1 and CDR2 (germline): SNHLY, FYNNEI. In DNA, the CDR3 is TGTGCCAGCCGCCCCCCGGGAGCGGATGGCTACACCTTC. This gives the protein CASRPPGADGYTF.

This rearrangement joins TRBV7-9 to TRBJ1-2; TRBD1 might be the D (5 bases). CDR1 is SEHNR and CDR2 is FQNEAQ in the germline V gene (reference sequence). Deletions cut 4 bases from V and 4 bases from J, with 13 bases between. The CDR3 has 14 amino acids. In nucleotides, the CDR3 is TGTGCCAGCAGCTCCGTAAGGGACGTCTATGGCTACACCTTC. Its translation: CASSSVRDVYGYTF.

The genes are TRBV7-9 and TRBJ1-1, with D perhaps matching TRBD1 (5 bases). The CDR3 has 13 residues. V lost 5 bases and J lost 1, with 8 bases in between. Germline lookup yields CDR1 SEHNR and CDR2 FQNEAQ (reference sequence). This CDR3 is CASSRTGNTEAFF. In nucleotides, the CDR3 is TGTGCCAGCAGCCGTACAGGGAACACTGAAGCTTTCTTT.

V gene TRBV5-1 combines with J gene TRBJ2-3; the match to TRBD1 covers 7 bases. The CDR3 covers 16 residues. With 0 bases clipped from V and 0 bases from J, the junction kept 4 bases outside the gene matches. The V gene's germline CDR1 is SGHRS and CDR2 YFSETQ. This chain's CDR3 is CASSLGQGVSTDTQYF. DNA for the CDR3: TGCGCCAGCAGCTTGGGGCAGGGGGTGAGCACAGATACGCAGTATTTT.